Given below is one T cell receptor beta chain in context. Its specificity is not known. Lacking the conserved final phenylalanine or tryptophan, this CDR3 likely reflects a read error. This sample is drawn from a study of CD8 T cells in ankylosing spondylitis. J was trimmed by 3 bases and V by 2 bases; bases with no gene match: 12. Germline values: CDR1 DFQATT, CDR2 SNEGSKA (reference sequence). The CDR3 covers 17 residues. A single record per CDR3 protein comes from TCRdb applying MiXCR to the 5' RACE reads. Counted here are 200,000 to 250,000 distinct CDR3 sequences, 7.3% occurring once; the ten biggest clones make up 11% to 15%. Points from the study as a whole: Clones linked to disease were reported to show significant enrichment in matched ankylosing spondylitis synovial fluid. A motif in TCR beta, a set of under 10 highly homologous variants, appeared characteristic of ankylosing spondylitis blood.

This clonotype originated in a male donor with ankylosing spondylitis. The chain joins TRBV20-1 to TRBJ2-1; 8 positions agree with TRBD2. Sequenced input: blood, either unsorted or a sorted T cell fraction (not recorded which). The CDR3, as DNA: TGCAGTGCTAGAATGGGGGGCCCCCGGGGGGGCTACAATGAGCAGTTCCTC. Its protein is CSARMGGPRGGYNEQFL.